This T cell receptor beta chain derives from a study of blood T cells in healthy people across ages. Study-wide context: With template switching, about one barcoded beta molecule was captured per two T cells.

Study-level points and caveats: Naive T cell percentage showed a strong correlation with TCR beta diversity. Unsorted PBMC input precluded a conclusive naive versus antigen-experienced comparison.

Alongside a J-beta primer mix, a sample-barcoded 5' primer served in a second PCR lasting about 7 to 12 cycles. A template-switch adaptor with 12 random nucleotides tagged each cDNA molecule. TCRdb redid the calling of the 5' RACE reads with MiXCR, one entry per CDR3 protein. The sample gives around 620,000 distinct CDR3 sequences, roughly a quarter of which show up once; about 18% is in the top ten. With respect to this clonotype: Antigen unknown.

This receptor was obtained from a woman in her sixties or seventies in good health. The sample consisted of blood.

The CDR3 is CASSSGVESIQYF. CDR3 nucleotides: TGTGCCAGCAGTTCGGGGGTGGAAAGCATTCAGTACTTC. The V gene is TRBV6-2 or TRBV6-3, the J gene TRBJ2-4; D might be TRBD2 (6 bases). V shed 4 bases and J shed 9 bases, with 13 bases lying between them. Germline values: CDR1 MNHEY, CDR2 SVGEGT. The CDR3 loop spans 13 amino acids.